The sequence of this TCR beta chain was determined in a study of shared clonotypes between healthy human individuals. Study conclusions and caveats: Relative to their counterparts shared across all four donors, non-shared clonotypes exhibited diminished generation probabilities. Several donors had around 5.5% of their naive CD4 clonotypes in common.

To note about this clone: Its antigen is unknown.

Germline lookup yields CDR1 SGDLS and CDR2 YYNGEE. V was pared by 6 bases and J by 4 bases, with 15 bases between. CDR3 length equals 14 residues. The method was immunoSEQ multiplex PCR; TCRdb's version includes in-frame clones alone and lacks a portion of them. The repertoire has around 79,000 clones, 60% to 80% of them found once; the top ten carry about 51%. Source material: memory CD8+ T cells sorted from blood. Subset meaning: CD45RO+ cells pooled with CCR7-negative TemRA cells. The chain links TRBV9 to TRBJ2-3; D possibly corresponds to TRBD1 (6 bases). The receptor was isolated from a man aged 25 to 40 in good health. The CDR3 sequence: CASTLGGGPDTQYF. DNA of the CDR3: TGTGCCAGCACCCTGGGTGGGGGCCCAGATACGCAGTATTTT.